This TCR beta chain was identified in a study of identifying expanded T cells in peripheral blood (dated by TCRdb to about 2019). Background on the whole study: Four technical replicates, made by sequencing separate aliquots from the same pool of genomic DNA, were compared pairwise. What the research found in general, with its limitations: The binomial model flagged 0.95 to 1.5 differentially abundant clones between technical replicates but around 15 over approximately 2 weeks and 19 to 20 over around 4 weeks. Across all healthy donors, variance in clone template counts between roughly two-week samples was found to increase significantly with total template count. The authors expected biological variance in healthy repertoires might increase further over much longer intervals such as months to years. The beta-binomial model significantly reduced the number of clones called differentially abundant and the false-positive rate across all healthy-donor time intervals.

Based on the germline V gene (reference sequence), the CDR1 and CDR2 sequences are SGHKS and YYEKEE. Germline trimming amounts to 5 bases on V and 8 bases on J, with 3 as the count of junction bases outside the gene matches. The CDR3 spans 11 residues, from the cysteine through the phenylalanine. Just CDR3 DNA is preserved here, 33 bases in frame from base 1. The immunoSEQ Assay, which uses bias-controlled multiplex PCR amplification of genomic DNA, was used to profile TCRbeta CDR3 regions. Processing in the source paper ran as follows. To quantify the absolute abundance of each unique TCRbeta CDR3 region, the sequences were collapsed and filtered. Two models were used to test differential abundance: a binomial model (Fisher-equivalent) and a beta-binomial model that adds time-dependent variance fitted from healthy donors. Clones with fewer than 5 combined templates were removed, and differential abundance was called for clones with a Benjamini-Hochberg FDR below 0.01. Using the form v = (b*log(k)+a)^2, the beta-binomial variance was modeled as a function of the total template count across the two samples. The source is immuneACCESS, and TCRdb retained only in-frame sequences with V and J called. Part of the clones is not carried over; for the studies checked, unresolved V genes explain less than half of this, and the remainder is unexplained. V and J calls and clone size follow that table, whereas D and trimming were derived from the DNA. The sample yields under 90,000 clones; about 89% were counted once. Of the sample, around 3% is held by the ten largest clones.

No immune events, such as infections, were documented for the healthy donors during the collection period. Blood repertoires from healthy donors were used as a training cohort for calibrating time-dependent variance in a beta-binomial model of differential abundance of T-cell clones. There were around 10 healthy donors in the training cohort, of whom 3 were female and 7 were male. On average the donors were 43 years old, and their ages spanned about 25 to 64 years. Whole blood from each healthy donor was obtained from a commercial supplier and was collected at three time points around 13 days apart. For immunosequencing, genomic DNA was extracted from unsorted whole blood. Remarks on this clone: There is no known antigen for this receptor. It has no much larger one-base neighbor in the sample; base qualities were not kept.

Sequences were obtained from blood. Rearrangement joined TRBV5-5 to TRBJ1-1, and 7 bases in between align with TRBD1. The receptor was derived from a person aged 18-70 years in good health. Read as DNA, the sequence is TGTGCCAGCAGTCCGGACAGGGAAGCTTTCTTT. The encoded protein is CASSPDREAFF.